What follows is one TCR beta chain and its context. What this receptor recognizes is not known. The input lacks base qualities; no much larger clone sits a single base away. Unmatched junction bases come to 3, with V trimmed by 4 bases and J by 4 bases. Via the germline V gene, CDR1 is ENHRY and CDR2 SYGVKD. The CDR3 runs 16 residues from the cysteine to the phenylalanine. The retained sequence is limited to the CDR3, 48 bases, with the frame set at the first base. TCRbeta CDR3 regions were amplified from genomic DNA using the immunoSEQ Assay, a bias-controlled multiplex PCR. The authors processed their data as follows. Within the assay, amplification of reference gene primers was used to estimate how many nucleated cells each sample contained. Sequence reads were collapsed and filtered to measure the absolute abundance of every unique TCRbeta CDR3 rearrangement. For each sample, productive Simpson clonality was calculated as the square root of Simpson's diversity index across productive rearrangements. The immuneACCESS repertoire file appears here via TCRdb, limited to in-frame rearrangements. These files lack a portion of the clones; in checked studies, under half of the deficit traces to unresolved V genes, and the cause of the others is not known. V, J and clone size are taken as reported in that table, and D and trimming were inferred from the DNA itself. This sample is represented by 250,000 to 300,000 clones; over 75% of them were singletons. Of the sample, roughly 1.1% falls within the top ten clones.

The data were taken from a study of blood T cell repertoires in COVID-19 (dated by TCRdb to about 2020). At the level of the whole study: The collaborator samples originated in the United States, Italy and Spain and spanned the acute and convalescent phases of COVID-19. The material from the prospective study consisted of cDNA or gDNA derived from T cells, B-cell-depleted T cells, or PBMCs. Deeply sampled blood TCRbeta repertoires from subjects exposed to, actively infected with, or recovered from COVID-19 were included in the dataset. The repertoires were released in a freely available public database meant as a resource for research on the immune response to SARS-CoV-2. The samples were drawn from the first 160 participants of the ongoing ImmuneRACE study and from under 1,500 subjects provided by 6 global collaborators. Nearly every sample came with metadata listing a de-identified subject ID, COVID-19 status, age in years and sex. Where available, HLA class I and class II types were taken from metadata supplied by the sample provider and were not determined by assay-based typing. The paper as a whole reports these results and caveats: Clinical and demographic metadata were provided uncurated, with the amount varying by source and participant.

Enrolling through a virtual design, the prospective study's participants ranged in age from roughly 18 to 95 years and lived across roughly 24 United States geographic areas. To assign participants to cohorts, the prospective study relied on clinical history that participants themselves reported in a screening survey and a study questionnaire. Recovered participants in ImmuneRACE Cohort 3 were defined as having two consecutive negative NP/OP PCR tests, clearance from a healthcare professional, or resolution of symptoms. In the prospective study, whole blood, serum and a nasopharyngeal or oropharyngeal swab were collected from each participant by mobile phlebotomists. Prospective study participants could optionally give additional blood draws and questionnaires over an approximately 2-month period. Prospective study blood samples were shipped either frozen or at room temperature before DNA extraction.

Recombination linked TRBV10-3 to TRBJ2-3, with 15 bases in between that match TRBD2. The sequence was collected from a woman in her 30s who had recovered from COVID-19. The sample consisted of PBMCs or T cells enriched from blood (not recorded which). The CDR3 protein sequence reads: CAISAGLAGGPDTQYF. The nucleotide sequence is TGTGCCATCAGTGCTGGACTAGCGGGAGGGCCAGATACGCAGTATTTT.